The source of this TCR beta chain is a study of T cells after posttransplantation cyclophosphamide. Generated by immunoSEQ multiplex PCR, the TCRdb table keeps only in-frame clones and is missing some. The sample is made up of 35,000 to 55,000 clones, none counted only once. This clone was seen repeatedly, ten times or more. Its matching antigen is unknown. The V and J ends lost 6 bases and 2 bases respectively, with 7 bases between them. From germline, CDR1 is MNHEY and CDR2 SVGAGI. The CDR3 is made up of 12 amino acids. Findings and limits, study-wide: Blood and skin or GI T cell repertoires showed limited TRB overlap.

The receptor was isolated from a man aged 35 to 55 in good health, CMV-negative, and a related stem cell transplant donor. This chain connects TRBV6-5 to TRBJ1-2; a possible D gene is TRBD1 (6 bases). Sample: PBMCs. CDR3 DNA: TGTGCCAGCAGAGACAGGAACTATGGCTACACCTTC. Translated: CASRDRNYGYTF.